These 19 T cell receptor beta chains came from one sample sequenced in a study of blood T cell repertoires in COVID-19. Assay: immunoSEQ multiplex PCR; the TCRdb copy retains only in-frame clones and omits some. The sample holds 150,000 to 180,000 clones, roughly 78% seen once. The sequenced sample was peripheral blood. These receptors all stem from a man older than 75 with acute or convalescent COVID-19.

The gene calls are TRBV5-4 and TRBJ2-2; unclear D gene. Looked up from germline, CDR1 is SGHNT and CDR2 is YYREEE (reference sequence). The length of the CDR3 is 14 residues. Trimming removed 6 bases from V and 1 base from J, with 10 bases in between. The DNA for the CDR3 is TGTGCCAGCACTATCAACCGGAACACCGGGGAGCTGTTTTTT. Amino acids: CASTINRNTGELFF.

This clone was detected once. The gene calls are TRBV27 and TRBJ2-5; TRBD1 matches 8 bases. From germline, CDR1 is MNHEY and CDR2 SMNVEV (reference sequence). The length of the CDR3 is 15 residues. V was pared by 4 bases and J by 7 bases, with 11 bases of the junction left unmatched. In nucleotides, the CDR3 is TGTGCCAGCAGTTACGAGGGACAGGTCTCGCGGACCCAGTACTTC. It encodes CASSYEGQVSRTQYF.

This rearrangement joins TRBV7-3 to TRBJ2-2; the match to TRBD1 covers 7 bases. Germline assignment: CDR1 SGHTA and CDR2 FQGTGA. CDR3 length: 14 amino acids. After removal of 3 bases from V and 3 bases from J, the junction contained 1 base not matched to a gene. The CDR3 DNA follows: TGTGCCAGCAGCTTCCAGGGGGACACCGGGGAGCTGTTTTTT. It is translated as CASSFQGDTGELFF.

CDR3 bases: TGTGCCAGCAGGTTACAGGGGGCAACCAATTCACCCCTCCACTTT. Amino acids: CASRLQGATNSPLHF. The chain couples TRBV6-5 to TRBJ1-6, with 9 bases fitting TRBD1. The CDR3 is 15 amino acids. Germline values: CDR1 MNHEY, CDR2 SVGAGI. V dropped 6 bases and J dropped 7; count of bases not matched to a gene: 7.

The rearrangement uses TRBV9 and TRBJ1-2; D gene unclear. This CDR3 is built from 15 residues. In germline, CDR1 is SGDLS, CDR2 YYNGEE. V lost 0 bases to trimming and J lost 6 bases, with 15 bases between them. Here the CDR3 reads CASSVEMVGRDGYTF. CDR3 in DNA: TGTGCCAGCAGCGTAGAAATGGTGGGGAGAGATGGCTACACCTTC.

The rearrangement links TRBV19 to TRBJ2-3; a weak D match, TRBD2 (5 bases). Germline V gene sequence: CDR1 LNHDA, CDR2 SQIVND (reference sequence). V was shortened by 5 bases and J by 3 bases, with 9 bases between the two germline ends. The CDR3 totals 13 residues. The CDR3 DNA is TGTGCCAGTAGTCCCCGACTAACAGATACGCAGTATTTT. As protein: CASSPRLTDTQYF.

This chain links TRBV6-4 with TRBJ2-5; TRBD1 matches 9 bases. The CDR3 length is 15 residues. V was pared by 3 bases and J by 3 bases, with 5 bases of the junction left unmatched. Looked up from germline, CDR1 is MRHNA and CDR2 is SNTAGT. The CDR3 DNA follows: TGTGCCAGCAGTGAGAGAACAGGGGGCGAAGAGACCCAGTACTTC. This gives the protein CASSERTGGEETQYF.

CDR3 in amino acids: CASSPNRQGGNEKLFF. DNA for the CDR3: TGTGCCAGCAGCCCCAATCGACAGGGCGGTAATGAAAAACTGTTTTTT. This chain joins TRBV5-4 and TRBJ1-4; 7 bases are shared with TRBD1. Germline V gene data show CDR1 as SGHNT and CDR2 as YYREEE (reference sequence). After removal of 4 bases from V and 4 bases from J, the junction contained 10 bases not matched to a gene. This CDR3 is 16 amino acids long.

The rearrangement links TRBV7-2 to TRBJ1-1; a possible D gene is TRBD1 (6 bases). The CDR3 has 11 amino acids. V was cut by 5 bases and J by 8 bases, with 9 bases left in between. Germline V CDR1 and CDR2: SGHTA, FQGNSA. The CDR3 protein is CASSGGQEAFF. In nucleotides, the CDR3 is TGTGCCAGCAGCGGTGGACAGGAAGCTTTCTTT.

This CDR3 reads CASSLGQDNYGYTF. CDR3 DNA sequence: TGTGCCAGCAGCTTGGGACAGGACAACTATGGCTACACCTTC. The chain employs TRBV7-9 and TRBJ1-2, with 8 nucleotides matching TRBD1. Germline CDR1 reads SEHNR; CDR2 reads FQNEAQ (reference sequence). This CDR3 comprises 14 residues. The ends lost 3 bases at V and 2 bases at J; junction bases unmatched: 2.

V is TRBV11-2 and J is TRBJ1-2; 9 nucleotides align to TRBD1. Germline V gives CDR1 SGHAT, CDR2 FQNNGV. The J segment lost 7 bases and the V segment lost 5 bases, leaving 8 bases of the junction unmatched. This CDR3 region has 14 residues. The CDR3 DNA reads as TGTGCCAGCAGCCCAGGGGACAGGGAGAGTGGCTACACCTTC. It is translated as CASSPGDRESGYTF.

The rearrangement uses TRBV4-1 and TRBJ1-2, with 7 bases lining up with TRBD1. CDR3 length equals 15 residues. V lost 5 bases, J lost 3 bases, and 9 bases stayed unmatched. Germline V CDR1 and CDR2: MGHRA, YSYEKL. The DNA of the CDR3 is TGCGCCAGCAGCACTGGACAGGTTGGGGACTATGGCTACACCTTC. It codes for CASSTGQVGDYGYTF.

This clone was counted between two and nine times. Here the CDR3 reads CASSPGGTDNQETQYF. In DNA, the CDR3 is TGCGCCAGCAGCCCCGGAGGGACAGACAACCAAGAGACCCAGTACTTC. The chain has TRBV5-1 and TRBJ2-5, with a weak D call TRBD1 (7 bases). Germline V gene lookup returns CDR1 SGHRS and CDR2 YFSETQ. CDR3 size: 16 residues. V lost 4 bases and J 0 bases, leaving 16 bases between the germline ends.

The DNA of the CDR3 is TGTGCCAGCAGAGTACAGGGGGAATATGGCTACACCTTC. Translated, it gives CASRVQGEYGYTF. The chain is built from TRBV12-3 or TRBV12-4 and TRBJ1-2; 8 nucleotides agree with TRBD1. The length of the CDR3 is 13 residues. V gave up 6 bases and J gave up 5 bases; unmatched junction bases: 5.

This rearrangement joins TRBV6-1 to TRBJ1-5; no definite D call. The CDR3 has 14 amino acids. CDR1 MNHNS and CDR2 SASEGT come from the germline V gene. Trimming removed 1 base at V and 7 bases at J, with 11 bases between. DNA for the CDR3: TGTGCCAGCAGTGAAGAGAGGGCTTGGCAGCCCCAGCATTTT. Protein product: CASSEERAWQPQHF.

This rearrangement joins TRBV11-2 to TRBJ2-2, with 8 nucleotides matching TRBD1. Looked up from germline, CDR1 is SGHAT and CDR2 is FQNNGV. The CDR3 runs 15 residues. The ends lost 8 bases at V and 2 bases at J; junction bases unmatched: 7. This CDR3 reads CASGGQGANTGELFF. CDR3 bases: TGTGCCAGCGGGGGGCAGGGGGCAAACACCGGGGAGCTGTTTTTT.

The V gene is TRBV6-5, the J gene TRBJ1-1; weak D call: TRBD1 (5 bases). The CDR3 has 16 residues. CDR1 is MNHEY and CDR2 is SVGAGI in the germline V gene. V was cut by 1 base and J by 1 base, with 13 bases left in between. CDR3 in DNA: TGTGCCAGCAGTTACTACCGGGGGGTGAAGAACACTGAAGCTTTCTTT. This translates into CASSYYRGVKNTEAFF.

The chain joins TRBV27 to TRBJ1-2, with 7 bases matching TRBD1. Germline V CDR1 and CDR2: MNHEY, SMNVEV (reference sequence). After removal of 5 bases from V and 4 bases from J, the junction contained 10 bases not matched to a gene. CDR3 length: 15 amino acids. This CDR3 is CASSRTGTDPYGYTF. The CDR3 nucleotides are TGTGCCAGCAGTCGAACCGGGACAGACCCCTATGGCTACACCTTC.

This clone occurred a few times. The gene calls are TRBV27 and TRBJ2-3; 8 bases fit TRBD2. V shed 5 bases, J shed 3 bases, and the junction held 10 bases outside the gene matches. CDR1 is MNHEY, CDR2 SMNVEV, per germline (reference sequence). The CDR3 is 16 amino acids. The CDR3 spells CASSPPAGARTDTQYF. CDR3 DNA: TGTGCCAGCAGTCCCCCAGCGGGGGCGAGAACAGATACGCAGTATTTT.